This entry lists 3 T cell receptor beta chains sequenced from one sample in a study of cytomegalovirus exposure and HLA in healthy donors (dated by TCRdb to between 2016 and 2019). The library was prepared using the immunoSEQ multiplex PCR assay. For the multiplex PCR, a mixture combining 60 forward primers for TCR Vbeta segments and 13 reverse primers for TCR Jbeta segments was used. The immuneACCESS repertoire file appears here via TCRdb, limited to in-frame rearrangements. These files lack a portion of the clones; in checked studies, under half of the deficit traces to unresolved V genes, and the cause of the others is not known. The sample table contains fewer than 250,000 clones; only one count was recorded for about 80% of them. The top ten clones comprise approximately 1.1% of the sample. The sample consisted of PBMCs. These receptors came from a middle-aged woman in good health and CMV-seronegative.

The chain links TRBV21-1 to TRBJ1-5; no check of the table's D call, TRBD1, against the DNA was made. TRBV21-1 is given as a pseudogene. CDR3 length equals 22 residues. The CDR3 sequence is CASSILLGGTGAVPYSNQPQHF. Here the CDR3 DNA reads TGTGCCAGCAGCATCCTTCTGGGCGGGACAGGGGCCGTCCCCTATAGCAATCAGCCCCAGCATTTT.

The CDR3 region is CASRPRGTSMEQFF. As DNA, the CDR3 is TGTGCCAGCAGGCCCCGGGGGACTAGCATGGAGCAGTTCTTC. The rearrangement links TRBV6-1 to TRBJ2-1; 9 bases match TRBD2. The CDR3 is 14 residues long. The germline gives CDR1 MNHNS, CDR2 SASEGT. The V gene end was trimmed by 6 bases and the J gene end by 10 bases; junction bases not matched to a gene: 10.

The rearrangement uses TRBV28 and TRBJ1-1; D may be TRBD1 (6 bases). The germline gives CDR1 MDHEN, CDR2 SYDVKM. CDR3 length: 12 residues. The germline V and J ends were trimmed by 7 bases and 11 bases, with 17 bases remaining between them. The DNA for the CDR3 is TGTGCCAGCATCAGGGGAGGGTTTGAGGCTTTCTTT. Protein: CASIRGGFEAFF.